This TCR beta chain is from a study of T cells expressing NK-cell markers. TCRdb reanalyzed the 5' RACE reads and collapses them to one entry per CDR3 protein, without DNA. Its clone listing holds roughly 390,000 distinct CDR3 sequences. This CDR3 spans 14 amino acids. CDR1 and CDR2 (germline): WSHSY, SAAADI. This rearrangement joins TRBV10-2 to TRBJ1-5; as DNA is missing, the TRBD1 call by TCRdb cannot be tested. Sequencing used blood T cells: a sorted CD56 or NKG2C T cell subset, CD4+ or CD8+ T cells, or bulk PBMC T cells (not recorded which). This TCR came from a woman aged 45-60 years in good health. Here the CDR3 reads CASSVDRLYQPQHF.